These T cell receptor beta chains were read from a single sample in a study of cytomegalovirus exposure and HLA in healthy donors. The data were produced by immunoSEQ multiplex PCR, yet TCRdb's version contains in-frame clones alone and is incomplete. In all, the sample yields 38,000 or so clones. Sequenced: PBMCs. Receptors originate from a man aged 25-40 years in good health and CMV-seronegative. CDR3s include the opening cysteine and the closing phenylalanine or tryptophan. Fields, in order: J gene, V gene, CDR3 length, D gene, CDR3 protein, CDR3 DNA. The D gene is left open where the match is weak.

>TRBJ2-7|TRBV12-2|15|-
CASRLAGQDLYEQYF
TGTGCAAGTCGCTTAGCAGGACAGGATCTATACGAGCAGTACTTC
>TRBJ1-2|TRBV5-1|13|TRBD1
CASSSTGGWGYTF
TGCGCCAGCAGCTCAACAGGGGGCTGGGGCTACACCTTC
>TRBJ2-2|TRBV29-1|14|-
CSVGSGTHTGELFF
TGCAGCGTTGGATCCGGGACACACACCGGGGAGCTGTTTTTT
>TRBJ2-3|TRBV6-1|15|TRBD1
CAGRTGGRHTDTQYF
TGTGCCGGCCGGACAGGGGGCAGACACACAGATACGCAGTATTTT
>TRBJ2-1|TRBV27|11|-
CASERGTEQFF
TGTGCCAGTGAGCGCGGTACTGAGCAGTTCTTC
>TRBJ1-3|TRBV19|15|TRBD1
CASSPDGTAGNTIYF
TGTGCCAGTAGTCCGGACGGGACAGCAGGAAACACCATATATTTT
>TRBJ1-2|TRBV10-3|12|TRBD1
CAIKTGQGGYTF
TGTGCCATCAAAACCGGACAGGGGGGCTACACCTTC
>TRBJ2-5|TRBV2|13|-
CASSGFRAETQYF
TGTGCCAGCAGTGGCTTCAGGGCTGAGACCCAGTACTTC
>TRBJ2-1|TRBV29-1|13|TRBD2
CSAPRAGADEQFF
TGCAGCGCCCCTCGGGCGGGAGCGGATGAGCAGTTCTTC
>TRBJ1-1|TRBV11-2|14|-
CASSLGWGGTEAFF
TGTGCCAGCAGCTTAGGGTGGGGAGGCACTGAAGCTTTCTTT
>TRBJ2-2|TRBV12-5|20|TRBD1
CASGLYGKSGTGRRTGELFF
TGTGCTAGTGGTTTGTACGGGAAATCCGGGACAGGGAGGAGGACCGGGGAGCTGTTTTTT
>TRBJ2-5|TRBV19|13|-
CASSAGMRETQYF
TGTGCCAGTAGTGCCGGGATGCGGGAGACCCAGTACTTC
>TRBJ1-5|TRBV20-1|11|-
CSAREARAQHF
TGCAGTGCTAGAGAGGCGAGGGCCCAGCATTTT
>TRBJ2-7|TRBV19|16|TRBD2
CASMGDRLAGAYEQYF
TGTGCCAGTATGGGAGACCGACTAGCGGGAGCCTACGAGCAGTACTTC
>TRBJ2-7|TRBV28|11|-
CASSAAYEQYF
TGTGCCAGCAGTGCAGCCTACGAGCAGTACTTC
>TRBJ2-1|TRBV6-5|15|TRBD2
CASSPRLAGGHEQFF
TGTGCCAGCAGTCCTCGACTAGCGGGAGGGCATGAGCAGTTCTTC
>TRBJ2-6|TRBV7-8|18|TRBD2
CASTPREGVPSGANVLTF
TGTGCCAGCACCCCCAGGGAGGGAGTTCCCTCTGGGGCCAACGTCCTGACTTTC
>TRBJ2-7|TRBV7-2|14|-
CASSLSQGSYEQYF
TGTGCCAGCAGCTTAAGCCAGGGGTCCTACGAGCAGTACTTC
>TRBJ2-7|TRBV5-1|16|TRBD2
CASSLEGLADSYEQYF
TGCGCCAGCAGCTTGGAAGGACTAGCCGACTCCTACGAGCAGTACTTC
>TRBJ2-6|TRBV18|16|-
CASSPADSSGANVLTF
TGTGCCAGCTCACCGGCCGACAGCTCTGGGGCCAACGTCCTGACTTTC
>TRBJ2-1|TRBV5-1|14|-
CASSLNLVPNEQFF
TGCGCCAGCAGCTTGAATTTAGTCCCCAATGAGCAGTTCTTC
>TRBJ1-2|TRBV30|14|-
CAWSGLTENYGYTF
TGTGCCTGGAGTGGCCTAACCGAAAACTATGGCTACACCTTC
>TRBJ2-1|TRBV19|16|TRBD2
CASSIRLAGVNNEQFF
TGTGCCAGTAGTATCAGACTAGCGGGAGTGAACAATGAGCAGTTCTTC
>TRBJ2-2|TRBV19|16|TRBD1
CASSTTSGGGTGELFF
TGTGCCAGTAGTACAACCTCAGGGGGCGGGACCGGGGAGCTGTTTTTT
>TRBJ2-5|TRBV9|14|-
CASSVGTTQETQYF
TGTGCCAGCAGCGTAGGAACAACCCAAGAGACCCAGTACTTC
>TRBJ1-5|TRBV6-6|15|-
CASSYGGGRNQPQHF
TGTGCCAGCAGTTACGGAGGTGGGCGCAATCAGCCCCAGCATTTT
>TRBJ2-7|TRBV7-2|16|TRBD2
CASSLGPASGFYEQYF
TGTGCCAGCAGCTTAGGGCCGGCTAGCGGATTTTACGAGCAGTACTTC
>TRBJ1-5|TRBV25-1|12|-
CASSEFGQPQHF
TGTGCCAGCAGTGAATTCGGTCAGCCCCAGCATTTT
>TRBJ2-6|TRBV7-2|17|-
CASSLRTASSGANVLTF
TGTGCCAGCAGCTTAAGAACAGCAAGCTCTGGGGCCAACGTCCTGACTTTC
>TRBJ2-1|TRBV5-1|16|-
CASSFPRGSDDNEQFF
TGCGCCAGCAGCTTTCCGCGGGGATCGGACGACAATGAGCAGTTCTTC
>TRBJ1-6|TRBV27|10|-
CASRLRPLHF
TGTGCCAGCAGACTTCGGCCCCTCCACTTT
>TRBJ1-1|TRBV4-2|14|-
CASSPTGYNTEAFF
TGTGCCAGCAGCCCAACCGGTTACAACACTGAAGCTTTCTTT
>TRBJ2-7|TRBV7-9|15|TRBD2
CASSPGLAGTYEQYF
TGTGCCAGCAGCCCAGGACTAGCGGGGACCTACGAGCAGTACTTC
>TRBJ2-3|TRBV5-6|15|-
CASSRERRDTDTQYF
TGTGCCAGCAGCAGGGAGAGGAGGGACACAGATACGCAGTATTTT
>TRBJ2-1|TRBV7-9|14|TRBD2
CASSQTSQHNEQFF
TGTGCCAGCAGCCAGACTAGCCAACACAATGAGCAGTTCTTC
>TRBJ2-3|TRBV4-3|14|TRBD2
CASSQSGLAGGVYF
TGCGCCAGCAGCCAAAGCGGACTAGCGGGGGGCGTGTATTTT
>TRBJ2-2|TRBV7-7|16|TRBD1
CASSLGQGAGTGELFF
TGTGCTAGCAGCTTAGGTCAGGGGGCTGGAACCGGGGAGCTGTTTTTT
>TRBJ2-7|TRBV10-2|14|-
CASSWTDRHGEQYF
TGCGCCAGCAGCTGGACGGACAGACACGGCGAGCAGTACTTC
>TRBJ1-1|TRBV30|13|-
CAWAYRAGTEAFF
TGTGCCTGGGCCTACAGGGCTGGCACTGAAGCTTTCTTT
>TRBJ1-2|TRBV19|15|-
CASSITATSPEGYTF
TGTGCCAGTAGTATAACAGCTACCTCCCCAGAAGGCTACACCTTC
>TRBJ1-2|TRBV19|15|TRBD1
CASGRRQGVHYGYTF
TGTGCCAGTGGGAGAAGACAGGGGGTGCACTATGGCTACACCTTC
>TRBJ2-1|TRBV5-1|20|TRBD2
CASSARGTSGRQWTDNEQFF
TGCGCCAGCAGCGCTCGGGGGACTAGCGGGAGGCAGTGGACCGACAATGAGCAGTTCTTC
>TRBJ2-7|TRBV4-1|15|-
CASSQDPTGAYEQYF
TGCGCCAGCAGCCAGGACCCGACAGGTGCCTACGAGCAGTACTTC
>TRBJ2-1|TRBV29-1|14|-
CSVDSRGAYNEQFF
TGCAGCGTTGACTCCAGGGGCGCTTACAATGAGCAGTTCTTC
>TRBJ1-4|TRBV6-1|13|-
CASSDRGREKLFF
TGTGCCAGCAGTGATCGTGGGAGGGAAAAACTGTTTTTT
>TRBJ2-1|TRBV9|11|-
CASSRINEQFF
TGTGCCAGCAGCCGTATCAATGAGCAGTTCTTC
>TRBJ2-7|TRBV7-2|14|-
CASSLSSDTYEQYF
TGTGCCAGCAGCTTGTCTAGCGATACCTACGAGCAGTACTTC
>TRBJ1-3|TRBV29-1|13|-
CSVDPGDGNTIYF
TGCAGCGTTGACCCAGGGGACGGAAACACCATATATTTT
>TRBJ1-1|TRBV6-5|13|-
CASSYSSNTEAFF
TGTGCCAGCAGTTACTCCTCGAACACTGAAGCTTTCTTT
>TRBJ2-7|TRBV29-1|16|TRBD1
CSVEDWTGQGAYEQYF
TGCAGCGTTGAAGATTGGACGGGACAGGGGGCTTACGAGCAGTACTTC
>TRBJ2-7|TRBV5-1|14|TRBD1
CASSPTGAPYEQYF
TGCGCCAGCAGCCCGACAGGGGCCCCCTACGAGCAGTACTTC
>TRBJ2-6|TRBV6-1|21|-
CASRERDTKSYFGSGANVLTF
TGTGCCAGCAGAGAAAGGGACACAAAGAGCTATTTCGGCTCTGGGGCCAACGTCCTGACTTTC
>TRBJ2-7|TRBV9|14|TRBD1
CASSEGQGIYEQYF
TGTGCCAGCAGCGAGGGACAGGGGATCTACGAGCAGTACTTC